This T cell receptor (beta chain) was sequenced during a study of blood T cell repertoires in COVID-19. Study context: PBMCs, B-cell-depleted T cells, or T cells were the source of the cDNA or gDNA that made up the material.

Per the study methods: Amplified reference gene primers provided the basis for estimating nucleated cell counts. Method: immunoSEQ multiplex PCR; TCRdb's copy keeps in-frame clones and lacks some. The DNA was the basis for D and trimming; V, J and clone size are from that table. This sample has about 180,000 clones, with approximately 85% found just once. This CDR3 region has 13 residues. With 8 bases removed from V and 3 bases from J, the gap between germline ends came to 13 bases. The chain links TRBV12-3 or TRBV12-4 to TRBJ1-2, with D possibly being TRBD1 (6 bases). Sequencing was carried out using peripheral blood. The sequence was obtained from a woman aged 55-75 years with COVID-19, enrolled during active disease. Here the CDR3 reads CASGGGPDYGYTF. Written as DNA, the CDR3 is TGTGCCAGCGGGGGGGGCCCGGACTATGGCTACACCTTC.